The clone carrying this TCR beta chain was picked up many times. The sample is drawn from a study of CD8 T cells in ankylosing spondylitis. Germline V CDR1 and CDR2: MDHEN, SYDVKM. V lost 5 bases, J lost 4 bases, and 10 bases stayed unmatched. The CDR3 sequence is 16 residues long. Scientists made TCR beta libraries using quantitative 5'-RACE with molecular barcodes. TCRdb fed the 5' RACE reads into MiXCR, producing one record per CDR3 protein. The table includes about 36,000 distinct CDR3 sequences, about 6.3% detected once. The sample was blood, either unsorted or a sorted T cell fraction (not recorded which). The clonotype comes from a male donor with ankylosing spondylitis or in good health (not recorded which). V is TRBV28 and J is TRBJ2-1; 8 bases align to TRBD2. The CDR3 coding sequence is TGTGCCAGCAGTCCCCGTCGGGGCGGGAGGTACAATGAGCAGTTCTTC. It yields the protein CASSPRRGGRYNEQFF.